A single TCR beta chain is shown here with its context. Its recognized antigen is unknown. No base quality values were provided; no much bigger clone lies one nucleotide off. TCRbeta CDR3 regions were amplified from genomic DNA by means of the immunoSEQ Assay, a bias-controlled multiplex PCR. Turning to the authors' computational methods: The number of nucleated cells in each sample was estimated by amplification of reference gene primers within the assay. Sequence reads were collapsed and filtered to measure the absolute abundance of every unique TCRbeta CDR3 rearrangement. Productive Simpson clonality was computed per sample as the square root of Simpson's diversity index over productive rearrangements. As stored in TCRdb, this immuneACCESS dataset retains in-frame rearrangements with V and J assigned. A fraction of the clones does not appear; measured against another copy, unresolved V genes explain less than half of the discrepancy, and the remainder lacks a known reason. Clone size and the V and J calls come from that table; the DNA yielded D and trimming. For this sample there are about 190,000 clones; more than 60% appear just once. 9.5% to 15% of the sample is in the top ten clones.

The data derive from a study of blood T cell repertoires in COVID-19 (dated by TCRdb to about 2020). Notes on the research overall: The collaborator samples originated in the United States, Italy and Spain and spanned the acute and convalescent phases of COVID-19. The prospective study material was composed of cDNA or gDNA derived from T cells, B-cell-depleted T cells, or PBMCs. Sample metadata almost always included a de-identified subject ID, COVID-19 status, age in years and sex. The repertoires were made available in a free public database intended to serve as a resource for research on the immune response to SARS-CoV-2. The samples were drawn from two sources: the first 160 participants of the ongoing ImmuneRACE study, and 1,000 to 1,500 subjects contributed by 6 global collaborators. Deeply sampled blood TCRbeta repertoires from subjects exposed to, actively infected with, or recovered from COVID-19 were included in the dataset. Where available, HLA class I and class II types were taken from metadata supplied by the sample provider and were not determined by assay-based typing. On the study overall, not on this receptor specifically: The amount of clinical and demographic metadata varied by source and participant and was provided uncurated.

The trim is 7 bases for V and 2 bases for J, with a gap of 12 bases between the germline ends. The CDR3, cysteine through phenylalanine, is 13 amino acids long. CDR3 DNA only is kept here, 39 bases in frame from base 1. Collaborating institutions collected whole blood in K2EDTA tubes following their own protocols. For TCRbeta analysis, collaborators shipped samples in one of three forms: frozen whole blood, isolated PBMCs, or DNA extracted from either of those sample types. Rearrangement joined TRBV12-3 or TRBV12-4 to TRBJ2-7; possibly the D gene is TRBD1, per 6 matching bases. The sequencing input was peripheral blood. The receptor's source is a woman between 45 and 60 years old with acute or convalescent COVID-19. This receptor has the CDR3 CASTLTGPYEQYF. The nucleotides are TGTGCCAGCACCCTGACAGGACCCTACGAGCAGTACTTC.